The 23 T cell receptor beta chains given below trace back to one sample, sequenced in a study of tumor-infiltrating lymphocytes in primary liver carcinoma. The tissue used was unsorted bulk material of 20-30 mg. RNA and DNA were co-extracted from it with the AllPrep DNA/RNA mini kit. Priming with a constant-region primer yielded TCR beta cDNA from about 510 ng total RNA. Generation of the TCR beta libraries relied on three nested multiplex PCR rounds using slightly modified ARM-PCR. The two initial PCR rounds, about 9 cycles each, used TRBV1-TRBV30 forward and C-beta reverse primers. TCRdb reprocessed the multiplex PCR reads via MiXCR and lists one record per CDR3 protein. The repertoire has approximately 110,000 distinct CDR3 sequences, 50% to 65% of them found once; the top ten carry over 7%. The sequenced sample consisted of liver tumor tissue from sampling region 1. Subset specified: tumor region T1, superior pole. The receptor set was obtained from a woman between 55 and 75 years old with primary liver carcinoma and hepatitis B virus infection.

This clonotype was counted only a few times. The V gene is TRBV11-2, the J gene TRBJ2-3; D remains ambiguous. The CDR3 is 14 residues long. V lost 4 bases and J lost 2, with 10 bases in between. The V gene's germline CDR1 is SGHAT and CDR2 FQNNGV. The CDR3 is CASSYNHVTDTQYF. CDR3 coding DNA: TGTGCCAGCAGCTACAATCATGTCACAGATACGCAGTATTTT.

This sequence joins TRBV11-2 and TRBJ2-1; possibly TRBD1 for D (6 bases). Germline loops: CDR1 SGHAT, CDR2 FQNNGV. The V gene lost 1 base and the J gene lost 3 bases, with 10 bases spanning the gap. The CDR3 is 15 residues long. CDR3 sequence: CASSLVTGSYNEQFF. CDR3 coding DNA: TGTGCCAGCAGCTTAGTAACAGGGAGCTACAATGAGCAGTTCTTC. The full variable domain, in which reference TRBV11-2 and TRBJ2-1 provide the parts outside the CDR3, is EAGVAQSPRYKIIEKRQSVAFWCNPISGHATLYWYQQILGQGPKLLIQFQNNGVVDDSQLPKDRFSAERLKGVDSTLKIQPAKLEDSAVYLCASSLVTGSYNEQFFGPGTRLTVL.

This clonotype was found a few times. The gene calls are TRBV7-9 and TRBJ2-3; D unresolved. Germline CDR1 and CDR2: SEHNR and FQNEAQ (reference sequence). The CDR3 runs to 14 residues. V dropped 2 bases and J dropped 0 bases, with 6 bases sitting between them. In DNA, the CDR3 is TGTGCCAGCAGCTTATGGGGTAGCACAGATACGCAGTATTTT. Translation: CASSLWGSTDTQYF.

The chain joins TRBV29-1 to TRBJ1-1, with TRBD1 as a possible D gene (5 bases). The CDR3 is made up of 13 amino acids. The germline V gene has CDR1 SQVTM and CDR2 ANQGSEA. V was clipped by 4 bases and J by 4 bases, with 13 bases between them. The CDR3 region has the DNA TGCAGCGTTGGTATGGGGGAAGGCACTGAAGCTTTCTTT. Translation gives CSVGMGEGTEAFF.

Details on this clonotype: Just one base apart from a much larger clone, this may be a read error. The chain carries TRBV6-2 or TRBV6-3 and TRBJ2-3, with unresolved D. Germline CDR1 MNHEY, CDR2 SVGEGT. CDR3 length: 16 residues. This CDR3 is CASTESGAPGTDTRYF. CDR3 nucleotides: TGTGCCAGCACCGAATCGGGCGCACCAGGCACAGATACGCGGTATTTT.

About this clonotype: Just one base apart from a much larger clone, this may be a read error. The chain uses TRBV14 and TRBJ1-1; the D is unclear. The V and J ends lost 4 bases and 0 bases respectively, with 6 bases between them. The V gene's germline CDR1 is SGHDN and CDR2 FVKESK. This CDR3 is 13 amino acids long. The CDR3 nucleotides read TGTGCCAGCAGCCGAGACGTGAACACTGAAGCTTTCTTT. Amino acid sequence: CASSRDVNTEAFF.

A remark on this clonotype: The junction differs from germline at one of its ends, possibly a read error. The V gene is TRBV5-6, the J gene TRBJ1-1, with 8 bases that match TRBD1. The CDR3 consists of 16 residues. The germline gives CDR1 SGHDT, CDR2 YYEEEE. CDR3 coding DNA: TGTGCCAGCAGCTTCCTATCAGGGGGCTGGGACACTGAAGCTTCCTTT. Amino acid sequence: CASSFLSGGWDTEASF.

V usage is TRBV11-1 and J usage is TRBJ2-2; D might be TRBD1 (5 bases). The CDR3 loop spans 14 amino acids. The germline V gene has CDR1 SGHAT and CDR2 FQDESV (reference sequence). Trimming took off 7 bases at V and 3 bases at J, with 12 bases between the two ends. The CDR3 DNA is TGTGCCAGCAACCCCAGGGTGGACACCGGGGAGCTGTTTTTT. This gives the protein CASNPRVDTGELFF.

Points on this clonotype: This CDR3 is missing its conserved last phenylalanine or tryptophan, likely due to a read error. The chain joins TRBV29-1 to TRBJ2-2; D may be TRBD1 (6 bases). This CDR3 is 14 amino acids long. Deletions cut 4 bases from V and 5 bases from J, with 14 bases between. Germline CDR1 and CDR2: SQVTM and ANQGSEA. CDR3 bases: TGCAGCGTTGTCGGCAAGGGGGTTACCGGGGAGCTGTTTTCT. It is translated as CSVVGKGVTGELFS.

On this clonotype: One end of the junction does not line up with germline, which may come from a read error. V gene TRBV11-2 combines with J gene TRBJ2-6; possibly TRBD1 or TRBD2 for D (6 bases each). This CDR3 is 16 amino acids long. Per the germline V gene, CDR1 is SGHAT and CDR2 is FQNNGV. CDR3 region: CACSLRGTSGANVPTF. For the CDR3, the DNA is TGTGCCTGCAGCCTCCGAGGGACTTCAGGGGCCAACGTCCCGACTTTC.

A remark on this clonotype: This may stem from a read error, because a much larger clone lies one nucleotide away. The chain has TRBV29-1 and TRBJ1-1; 10 bases map to TRBD1. CDR1 is SQVTM and CDR2 is ANQGSEA in the germline V gene. The CDR3 extends over 12 amino acids. CDR3 sequence reads: CSVSTGGTEALF. The CDR3 nucleotides are TGCAGCGTTTCGACAGGGGGCACTGAAGCTTTATTT.

As to this clonotype: The CDR3 carries no conserved terminal phenylalanine or tryptophan, so it likely arises from a read error. The V gene is TRBV2, the J gene TRBJ1-1; 11 bases are a match to TRBD1. CDR1 is SNHLY and CDR2 is FYNNEI in the germline V gene. CDR3 length: 14 amino acids. CDR3 loop: CVSKWTGGLTEAFS. The CDR3 DNA reads TGTGTCAGCAAGTGGACAGGGGGCTTGACTGAAGCTTTCTCT.

With respect to this clonotype: A much larger clone lies a single base off, so this may be a read error. This chain uses TRBV5-6 with TRBJ1-4; tentatively, D is TRBD1 (5 bases). Per the germline V gene, CDR1 is SGHDT and CDR2 is YYEEEE. The CDR3 spans 16 residues. The CDR3: CASSLLGDATNGKLFF. CDR3 DNA: TGTGCCAGCAGCTTGCTAGGGGATGCAACTAATGGAAAACTGTTTTTT. The full variable domain, completed using reference TRBV5-6 and TRBJ1-4, is DAGVTQSPTHLIKTRGQQVTLRCSPKSGHDTVSWYQQALGQGPQFIFQYYEEEERQRGNFPDRFSGHQFPNYSSELNVNALLLGDSALYLCASSLLGDATNGKLFFGSGTQLSVL.

This rearrangement joins TRBV11-2 to TRBJ2-1; no firm D call. Deletions cut 2 bases from V and 3 bases from J, with 17 bases between. The CDR3 has 17 amino acids. Germline CDR1 SGHAT, CDR2 FQNNGV. The DNA of the CDR3 is TGTGCCAGCAGCTTACGACCAGGAGAGAGGTTCTACAATGAGCAGTTCTTC. It codes for CASSLRPGERFYNEQFF.

V and J are TRBV5-1 and TRBJ2-2; D unresolved. The length of the CDR3 is 16 residues. Germline V gene lookup returns CDR1 SGHRS and CDR2 YFSETQ. V was clipped by 1 base and J by 0 bases, with 10 bases between them. The CDR3 region is CASSLLIFSNTGELFF. The CDR3 region has the DNA TGCGCCAGCAGCTTGCTCATCTTTTCGAACACCGGGGAGCTGTTTTTT.

A remark on this clonotype: This clone may be a read error of a much larger clone one base away. V usage is TRBV7-9 and J usage is TRBJ2-3; possible D gene TRBD2, 6 bases. Between the trimmed V and J ends, which lost 2 bases and 6 bases, there was a span of 15 bases. Germline CDR1 SEHNR, CDR2 FQNEAQ (reference sequence). The CDR3 is made up of 15 amino acids. The CDR3 spells CASSLRNGSADTQYF. The CDR3 DNA follows: TGTGCCAGCAGCTTACGGAACGGGAGTGCTGATACGCAGTATTTT.

With regard to this clonotype: The junction shows a germline mismatch at one end, possibly a read error. J is TRBJ2-3 and V is TRBV11-2, with D perhaps TRBD1 or TRBD2 (5 bases each). CDR3 length: 17 amino acids. Germline assignment: CDR1 SGHAT and CDR2 FQNNGV. CDR3 protein: CASNLVGAGLSTDMQYF. In nucleotides, the CDR3 is TGTGCCAGCAACTTAGTCGGGGCAGGTCTAAGCACAGATATGCAGTATTTT.

A remark on this clonotype: The junction shows a germline mismatch at one end, possibly a read error. In DNA, the CDR3 is TGTTCCAGCAGCTTAGATGGAGGCCTTGGGGCTTCCTTT. Translated, it gives CSSSLDGGLGASF. The chain links TRBV11-2 to TRBJ1-1; D is perhaps TRBD1 (5 bases). This CDR3 is built from 13 residues. Per the germline V gene, CDR1 is SGHAT and CDR2 is FQNNGV.

Remarks on this clonotype: Relative to the germline gene, one junction end is altered; a read error may explain this. This chain connects TRBV11-2 to TRBJ1-5; 10 bases match TRBD1. The CDR3 is made up of 15 amino acids. Germline V gene data show CDR1 as SGHAT and CDR2 as FQNNGV. CDR3 nucleotide sequence: TGTGCCAGCGGCTTCGGACAGGGGGGCGGTCAGCCCCAGCATTTT. Translating it yields CASGFGQGGGQPQHF.

As concerns this clonotype: The junction shows a germline mismatch at one end, possibly a read error. The V call is TRBV11-2, the J call TRBJ2-7; D perhaps matches TRBD2 (5 bases). There are 12 residues in the CDR3. Germline values: CDR1 SGHAT, CDR2 FQNNGV. CDR3 nucleotide sequence: TGTACCAGCAGCCATACGGGATACGAGCAGTACTTC. It is translated as CTSSHTGYEQYF. Using reference TRBV11-2 and TRBJ2-7 for the parts outside the CDR3, the full variable domain is EAGVAQSPRYKIIEKRQSVAFWCNPISGHATLYWYQQILGQGPKLLIQFQNNGVVDDSQLPKDRFSAERLKGVDSTLKIQPAKLEDSAVYLCTSSHTGYEQYFGPGTRLTVT.

V gene TRBV6-5 combines with J gene TRBJ2-7, with TRBD1 as a possible D gene (6 bases). Germline-derived CDR1 and CDR2 are MNHEY and SVGAGI. V was shortened by 7 bases and J by 9 bases, with 22 bases between the two germline ends. The CDR3 runs to 14 residues. The CDR3 DNA is TGTGCCAGCATTTCAGCAGGGGATCGCAACGTGCAGTACTTC. Protein: CASISAGDRNVQYF.

This clonotype appeared a few times. The CDR3, as DNA: TGTGCCAGCAGGCTACCCGGGACATTTGGGCAGTTCTTC. Amino acids: CASRLPGTFGQFF. V usage is TRBV28 and J usage is TRBJ2-1; maybe TRBD1 (6 bases). Germline values: CDR1 MDHEN, CDR2 SYDVKM. The CDR3 covers 13 residues. Trimming removed 6 bases at V and 12 bases at J, with 18 bases between.

Comment on this clonotype: A read error may produce the germline difference seen at one junction end. This rearrangement joins TRBV11-2 to TRBJ1-6; tentatively, D is TRBD1 (6 bases). Germline V CDR1 and CDR2: SGHAT, FQNNGV. This CDR3 is built from 16 residues. CDR3 in amino acids: CGSSLGGSWGGSPLDF. The DNA for the CDR3 is TGTGGCAGCAGCTTAGGGGGTTCTTGGGGGGGTTCACCCCTCGACTTT.